The clone carrying this TCR beta chain occurred many times. CDR3 length equals 13 residues. Germline loops: CDR1 LNHNV, CDR2 YYDKDF (reference sequence). V lost 9 bases and J 0 bases, leaving 9 bases between the germline ends. One entry per CDR3 protein, called by TCRdb with MiXCR from the RT-PCR reads. Of about 680,000 distinct CDR3 sequences listed, approximately 15% are singletons. The rearrangement joins TRBV15 to TRBJ1-5; a possible D gene is TRBD1 (6 bases). Input material: memory CD4+ T cells from blood. This clonotype was sampled from a female donor in good health, serving as a healthy control. For the CDR3, the DNA is TGTGCCACTGGACAGTATAGCAATCAGCCCCAGCATTTT. This codes for CATGQYSNQPQHF.